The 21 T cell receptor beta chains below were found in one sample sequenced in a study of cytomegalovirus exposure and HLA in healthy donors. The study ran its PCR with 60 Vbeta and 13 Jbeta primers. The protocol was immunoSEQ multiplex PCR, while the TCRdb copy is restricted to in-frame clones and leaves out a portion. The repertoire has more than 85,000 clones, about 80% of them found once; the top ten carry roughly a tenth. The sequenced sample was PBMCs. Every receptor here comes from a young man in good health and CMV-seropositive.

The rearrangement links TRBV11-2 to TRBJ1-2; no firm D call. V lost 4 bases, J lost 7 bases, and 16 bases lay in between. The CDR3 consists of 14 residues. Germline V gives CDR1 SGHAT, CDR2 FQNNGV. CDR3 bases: TGTGCCAGCAGCTCCGTTAGGTCCGGGTTTGGCTACACCTTC. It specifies CASSSVRSGFGYTF.

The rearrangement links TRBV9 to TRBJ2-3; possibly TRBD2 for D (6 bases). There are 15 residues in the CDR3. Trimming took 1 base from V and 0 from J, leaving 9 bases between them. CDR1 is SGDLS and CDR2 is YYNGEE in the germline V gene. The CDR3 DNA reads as TGTGCCAGCAGCGTAATCGGGGGAAGCACAGATACGCAGTATTTT. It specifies CASSVIGGSTDTQYF. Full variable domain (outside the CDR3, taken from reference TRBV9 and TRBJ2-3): DSGVTQTPKHLITATGQRVTLRCSPRSGDLSVYWYQQSLDQGLQFLIQYYNGEERAKGNILERFSAQQFPDLHSELNLSSLELGDSALYFCASSVIGGSTDTQYFGPGTRLTVL.

Here the CDR3 DNA reads TGCAGCGTTGTTTGGGTATCGGAGACTGAAGCTTTCTTT. Translating gives CSVVWVSETEAFF. The V and J genes are TRBV29-1 and TRBJ1-1; D unresolved. The CDR3 has 13 residues. The ends were cut back, 4 bases at V and 5 bases at J, with 14 bases in the middle. Looked up from germline, CDR1 is SQVTM and CDR2 is ANQGSEA.

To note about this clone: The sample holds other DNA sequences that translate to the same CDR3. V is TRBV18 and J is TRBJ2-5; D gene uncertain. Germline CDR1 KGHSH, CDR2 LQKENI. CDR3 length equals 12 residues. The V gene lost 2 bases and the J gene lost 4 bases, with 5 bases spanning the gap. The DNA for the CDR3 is TGTGCCAGCTCACCAACGGGAGAGACCCAGTACTTC. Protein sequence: CASSPTGETQYF.

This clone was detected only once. This CDR3 reads CASSHGTEDYGYTF. The CDR3 nucleotides are TGTGCCAGCAGCCACGGGACAGAAGACTATGGCTACACCTTC. The gene calls are TRBV11-1 and TRBJ1-2; 7 bases agree with TRBD1. J lost 3 bases, V lost 5 bases, and 6 bases had no gene match. Germline V gene lookup returns CDR1 SGHAT and CDR2 FQDESV (reference sequence). The CDR3 extends over 14 amino acids.

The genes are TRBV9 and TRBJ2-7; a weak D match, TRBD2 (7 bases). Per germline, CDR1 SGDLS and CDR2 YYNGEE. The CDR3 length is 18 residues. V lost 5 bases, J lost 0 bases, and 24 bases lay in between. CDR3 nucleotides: TGTGCCAGCAGTCGTAGAGGGGGGGCAACTGGGGCCTCCTACGAGCAGTACTTC. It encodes CASSRRGGATGASYEQYF.

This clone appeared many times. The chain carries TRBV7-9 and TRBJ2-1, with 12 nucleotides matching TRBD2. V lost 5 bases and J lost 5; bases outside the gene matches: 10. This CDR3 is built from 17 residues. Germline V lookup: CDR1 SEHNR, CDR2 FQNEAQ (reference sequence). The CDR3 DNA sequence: TGTGCCAGCAGCCGGACTAGCGGGGACTCCCTCCACAATGAGCAGTTCTTC. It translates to CASSRTSGDSLHNEQFF.

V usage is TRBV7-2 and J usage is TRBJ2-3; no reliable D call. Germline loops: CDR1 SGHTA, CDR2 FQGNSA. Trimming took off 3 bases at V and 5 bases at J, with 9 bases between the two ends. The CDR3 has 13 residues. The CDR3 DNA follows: TGTGCCAGCAGCTTCACGACTTTAGATACGCAGTATTTT. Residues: CASSFTTLDTQYF.

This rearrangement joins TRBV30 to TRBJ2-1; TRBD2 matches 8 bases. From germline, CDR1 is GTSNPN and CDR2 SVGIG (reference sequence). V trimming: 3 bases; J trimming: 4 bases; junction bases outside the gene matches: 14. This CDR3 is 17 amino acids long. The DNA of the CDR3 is TGTGCCTGGAGCCCGCGGGACATCGGGGGGGCTTACAATGAGCAGTTCTTC. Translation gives CAWSPRDIGGAYNEQFF.

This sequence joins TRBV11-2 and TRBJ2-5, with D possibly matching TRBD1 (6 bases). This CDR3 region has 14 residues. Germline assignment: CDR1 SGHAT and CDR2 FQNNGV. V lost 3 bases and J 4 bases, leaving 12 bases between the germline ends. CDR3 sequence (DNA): TGTGCCAGCAGCTTCCCAACAGGGTCAGAGACCCAGTACTTC. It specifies CASSFPTGSETQYF.

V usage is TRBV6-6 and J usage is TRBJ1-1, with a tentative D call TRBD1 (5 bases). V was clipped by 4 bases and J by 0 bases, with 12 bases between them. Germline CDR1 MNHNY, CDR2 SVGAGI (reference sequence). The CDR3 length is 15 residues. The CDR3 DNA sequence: TGTGCCAGCAGTTTCCCCGCAGGGATGAACACTGAAGCTTTCTTT. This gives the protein CASSFPAGMNTEAFF.

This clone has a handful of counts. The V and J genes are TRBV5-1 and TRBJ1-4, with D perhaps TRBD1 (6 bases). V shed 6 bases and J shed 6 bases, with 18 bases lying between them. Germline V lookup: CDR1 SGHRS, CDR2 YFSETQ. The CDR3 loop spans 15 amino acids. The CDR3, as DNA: TGCGCCAGCACCCCAGCGGTGGGGGCGTATGAAAAACTGTTTTTT. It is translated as CASTPAVGAYEKLFF.

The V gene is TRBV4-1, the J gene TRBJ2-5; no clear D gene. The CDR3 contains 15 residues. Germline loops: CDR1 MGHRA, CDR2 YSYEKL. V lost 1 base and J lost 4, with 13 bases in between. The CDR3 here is CASSQVDIRSETQYF. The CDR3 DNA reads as TGCGCCAGCAGCCAAGTTGACATTCGGTCAGAGACCCAGTACTTC.

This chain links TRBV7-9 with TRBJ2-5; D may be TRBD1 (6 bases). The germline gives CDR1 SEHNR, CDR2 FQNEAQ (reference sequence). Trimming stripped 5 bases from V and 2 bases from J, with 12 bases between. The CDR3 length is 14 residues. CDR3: CASSLRGPQETQYF. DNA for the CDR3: TGTGCCAGCAGCCTCAGGGGACCTCAAGAGACCCAGTACTTC.

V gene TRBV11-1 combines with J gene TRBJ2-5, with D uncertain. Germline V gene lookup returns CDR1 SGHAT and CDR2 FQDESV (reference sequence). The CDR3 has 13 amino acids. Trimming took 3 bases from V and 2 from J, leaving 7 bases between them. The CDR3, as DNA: TGTGCCAGCAGCTTTCGAGTGCAAGAGACCCAGTACTTC. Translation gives CASSFRVQETQYF.

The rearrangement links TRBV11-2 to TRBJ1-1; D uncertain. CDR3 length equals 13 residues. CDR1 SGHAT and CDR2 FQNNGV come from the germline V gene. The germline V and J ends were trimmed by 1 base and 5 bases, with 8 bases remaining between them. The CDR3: CASSLGPRTEAFF. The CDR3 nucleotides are TGTGCCAGCAGCTTAGGCCCGAGGACTGAAGCTTTCTTT.

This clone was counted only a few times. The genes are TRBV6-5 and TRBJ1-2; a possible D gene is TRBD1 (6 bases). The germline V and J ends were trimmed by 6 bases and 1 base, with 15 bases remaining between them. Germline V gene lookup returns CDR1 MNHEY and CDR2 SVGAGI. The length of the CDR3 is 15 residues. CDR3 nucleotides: TGTGCCAGCAGAACAGGGACCTCACTTAACTATGGCTACACCTTC. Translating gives CASRTGTSLNYGYTF.

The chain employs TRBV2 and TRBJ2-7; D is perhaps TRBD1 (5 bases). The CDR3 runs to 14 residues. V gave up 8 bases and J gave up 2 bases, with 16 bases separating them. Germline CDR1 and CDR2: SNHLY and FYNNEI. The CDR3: CASLSVGAAYEQYF. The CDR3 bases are TGTGCCAGCCTTTCAGTAGGGGCAGCCTACGAGCAGTACTTC.

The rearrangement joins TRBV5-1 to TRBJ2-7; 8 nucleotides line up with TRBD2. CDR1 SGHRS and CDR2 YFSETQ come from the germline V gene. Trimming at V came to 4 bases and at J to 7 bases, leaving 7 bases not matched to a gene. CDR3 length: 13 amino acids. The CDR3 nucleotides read TGCGCCAGCAGCGCGGGCCGGGGGGGGGAGCAGTACTTC. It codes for CASSAGRGGEQYF. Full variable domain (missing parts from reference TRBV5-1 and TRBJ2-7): KAGVTQTPRYLIKTRGQQVTLSCSPISGHRSVSWYQQTPGQGLQFLFEYFSETQRNKGNFPGRFSGRQFSNSRSEMNVSTLELGDSALYLCASSAGRGGEQYFGPGTRLTVT.

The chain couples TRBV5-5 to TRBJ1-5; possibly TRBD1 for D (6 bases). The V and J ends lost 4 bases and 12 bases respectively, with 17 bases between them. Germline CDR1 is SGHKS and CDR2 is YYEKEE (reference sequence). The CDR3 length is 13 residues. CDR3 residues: CASSLEWGGGQHF. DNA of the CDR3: TGTGCCAGCAGCCTGGAGTGGGGGGGCGGCCAGCATTTT. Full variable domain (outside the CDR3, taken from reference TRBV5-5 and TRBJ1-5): DAGVTQSPTHLIKTRGQQVTLRCSPISGHKSVSWYQQVLGQGPQFIFQYYEKEERGRGNFPDRFSARQFPNYSSELNVNALLLGDSALYLCASSLEWGGGQHFGDGTRLSIL.

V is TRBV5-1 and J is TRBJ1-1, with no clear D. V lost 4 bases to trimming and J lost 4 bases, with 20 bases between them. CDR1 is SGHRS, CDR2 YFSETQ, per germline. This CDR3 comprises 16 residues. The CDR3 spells CASSPGGKAVGTEAFF. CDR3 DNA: TGCGCCAGCAGCCCAGGAGGGAAGGCAGTCGGCACTGAAGCTTTCTTT.